Presented here are 2 T cell receptor beta chains from one specimen sequenced in a study of control samples from healthy donors and cancer patients (dated by TCRdb to about 2020). To prepare the library, the immunoSEQ multiplex PCR assay was applied. The table was pulled from immuneACCESS by TCRdb, which kept in-frame rearrangements only. Such tables lose some clones; where checked, under half of the loss comes from unresolved V genes, and the rest has no known cause. The sample data list around 130,000 clones, and approximately 89% of these were observed just once. The ten largest account for 6% to 9.5% of the sample. Sequencing was done on a sample of PBMCs. These TCRs come from a man between 45 and 60 years old with head and neck cancer.

The chain has TRBV3-1 (or the pseudogene TRBV3-2) and TRBJ2-4; the D call may be TRBD1 or TRBD2 (5 bases each). The V end lost 4 bases, the J end lost 0 bases, and 13 bases lay between the germline ends. Looked up from germline, CDR1 is LGHDT and CDR2 is YNNKEL (reference sequence). CDR3 size: 16 residues. This CDR3 is CASSPRDGIAKNIQYF. CDR3 bases: TGTGCCAGCAGCCCCCGGGACGGGATAGCCAAAAACATTCAGTACTTC.

The chain carries TRBV7-2 and TRBJ2-5; the D gene is possibly TRBD2 (6 bases). Trimming took 5 bases from V and 5 from J, leaving 18 bases between them. The CDR3 length is 15 residues. Per germline, CDR1 SGHTA and CDR2 FQGNSA. The CDR3 loop is CASSPPGTPPETQYF. In DNA, the CDR3 is TGTGCCAGCAGCCCACCCGGGACTCCACCGGAGACCCAGTACTTC.